This TCR beta chain originates from a study of OX40 agonist ivuxolimab in advanced cancers. Using immunoSEQ multiplex PCR, the repertoire was profiled, and TCRdb retains in-frame clones only, with some absent. This table has 30,000 or so clones, more than 70% appearing once. Blood specimens came from baseline, cycle 4 day 1, and cycle 7 day 1. The V gene's germline CDR1 is SGHDT and CDR2 YYEEEE. Trimming removed 4 bases from V and 0 bases from J; junction bases left unmatched: 13. The CDR3 loop spans 18 amino acids. The clonotype comes from an adult with an advanced solid tumor such as melanoma, head and neck, liver or kidney cancer. Sequences were derived from CD4+ or CD8+ T cells sorted from blood, sampled in a trial of the OX40 agonist ivuxolimab. The chain couples TRBV5-6 to TRBJ2-7, with 10 bases fitting TRBD1. CDR3 sequence reads: CASSLRPGTGASSYEQYF. In DNA, the CDR3 is TGTGCCAGCAGCCTACGTCCCGGGACAGGGGCAAGCTCCTACGAGCAGTACTTC.